The 13 T cell receptor beta chains presented below share a single source sample, sequenced in a study of T cells in Graves' hyperthyroidism and ophthalmopathy. Researchers took RNA transcripts and amplified the TCR beta CDR3 regions from them. Using the HTBI primer set, a first-round RT-PCR was run on the TCR CDR3. TCRdb analysed the multiplex PCR reads with MiXCR anew, one entry per CDR3 protein. Here the sample spans hundreds of thousands of distinct CDR3 sequences, approximately 15% being singletons. The sequencing sample was made of blood. The receptors derive from a woman between 18 and 29 years old with Graves' hyperthyroidism.

This clonotype was found a few times. The gene calls are TRBV5-1 and TRBJ2-7, with D unresolved. Germline CDR1 is SGHRS and CDR2 is YFSETQ. Deletions cut 4 bases from V and 6 bases from J, with 17 bases between. The CDR3 loop spans 14 amino acids. The CDR3 region has the DNA TGCGCCAGCAGCCCGCCTTCCTTGGATGCCGAGCAGTACTTC. Protein: CASSPPSLDAEQYF.

This clonotype was found a few times. V gene TRBV5-1 combines with J gene TRBJ1-1; 8 positions agree with TRBD1. The CDR3 consists of 17 residues. Germline CDR1 and CDR2: SGHRS and YFSETQ. The V and J ends lost 1 base and 1 base, in that order; junction bases with no gene match: 9. The CDR3 sequence is CASSLHGTGLSNTEAFF. DNA of the CDR3: TGCGCCAGCAGCTTGCACGGGACAGGCTTATCGAACACTGAAGCTTTCTTT.

At least ten counts were recorded for this clonotype. The CDR3 nucleotides read TGTGCTAGTGGTCTGGGGACTAGCGGGGGATACAATGAGCAGTTCTTC. Translation gives CASGLGTSGGYNEQFF. This chain joins TRBV12-5 and TRBJ2-1, with 14 bases lining up with TRBD2. The CDR3 is 16 amino acids. V shed 5 bases, J shed 4 bases, and the junction held 4 bases outside the gene matches. CDR1 is LGHNT, CDR2 FRNRAP, per germline.

This clonotype was observed a handful of times. This chain connects TRBV20-1 to TRBJ2-7; 9 bases align to TRBD1. The CDR3 totals 13 residues. V lost 6 bases and J lost 3; bases outside the gene matches: 6. The germline CDR1 and CDR2 sequences are DFQATT and SNEGSKA (reference sequence). The CDR3 bases are TGCAGTGCCCCGGGACAGGGTCTCTACGAGCAGTACTTC. As protein: CSAPGQGLYEQYF.

This clonotype appeared many times. The chain employs TRBV6-2 or TRBV6-3 and TRBJ1-1; D not certain. Germline V CDR1 and CDR2: MNHEY, SVGEGT. The CDR3 spans 14 residues. Trimming removed 2 bases from V and 5 bases from J, with 12 bases in between. The CDR3 coding sequence is TGTGCCAGCAGTTACATAGGAAAAAAAACTGAAGCTTTCTTT. This translates into CASSYIGKKTEAFF.

This clonotype turned up a few times. The gene calls are TRBV5-6 and TRBJ2-7, with a tentative D call TRBD1 (5 bases). With 3 bases removed from V and 0 bases from J, the gap between germline ends came to 16 bases. Germline loops: CDR1 SGHDT, CDR2 YYEEEE. This CDR3 spans 16 amino acids. The CDR3 coding sequence is TGTGCCAGCAGCTCCCCAGGGCACTCCAACTCCTACGAGCAGTACTTC. Translation gives CASSSPGHSNSYEQYF.

This clonotype was seen many times. This chain uses TRBV19 with TRBJ1-5; D may be TRBD1 (6 bases). There are 15 residues in the CDR3. The germline V gene has CDR1 LNHDA and CDR2 SQIVND (reference sequence). Trimming stripped 5 bases from V and 0 bases from J, with 11 bases between. The CDR3 DNA follows: TGTGCCAGTAGTGTACAGGGTTATAGCAATCAGCCCCAGCATTTT. Its translation: CASSVQGYSNQPQHF.

Ten or more counts support this clonotype. The chain carries TRBV6-1 and TRBJ1-6; the match to TRBD1 covers 9 bases. Germline trimming cut 4 bases from V and 7 bases from J; bases unmatched to any gene: 2. CDR1 is MNHNS, CDR2 SASEGT, per germline. The CDR3 length is 14 residues. In nucleotides, the CDR3 is TGTGCCAGCAGTGGGGACAGGGAAAATTCACCCCTCCACTTT. Translated: CASSGDRENSPLHF.

There are a few counts of this clonotype. The chain links TRBV12-3 or TRBV12-4 to TRBJ2-1; 12 bases match TRBD2. The V segment lost 5 bases and the J segment 7 bases; nucleotides outside the gene matches: 6. The CDR3 sequence is 15 residues long. This CDR3 is CASSPLAGGPNEQFF. The CDR3 bases are TGTGCCAGCAGTCCCCTAGCGGGGGGGCCGAATGAGCAGTTCTTC.

This clonotype was detected many times. One junction end does not reproduce the germline sequence, and a read error may be involved. The chain has TRBV12-3 or TRBV12-4 and TRBJ1-1; no clear D. This CDR3 contains 15 residues. CDR3 sequence: CASNLLQASNTEAFF. CDR3 nucleotides: TGTGCCAGCAATTTACTTCAGGCGTCGAACACTGAAGCTTTCTTT.

This clonotype was counted ten times or more. This rearrangement joins TRBV7-8 to TRBJ1-5, with TRBD1 identical over 9 bases. The CDR3 runs to 17 residues. J lost 0 bases, V lost 1 base, and 4 bases had no gene match. Germline V gene data show CDR1 as SGHVS and CDR2 as FQNEAQ. CDR3 DNA sequence: TGTGCCAGCAGCTTAGACAGGGGGCTTTTTAGCAATCAGCCCCAGCATTTT. Its protein is CASSLDRGLFSNQPQHF.

This clonotype came up many times. The chain links TRBV27 to TRBJ2-1; weak D call: TRBD2 (5 bases). In germline, CDR1 is MNHEY, CDR2 SMNVEV (reference sequence). The CDR3 has 16 residues. V was clipped by 3 bases and J by 0 bases, with 12 bases between them. The CDR3 region has the DNA TGTGCCAGCAGTTTCTCCCCAGCGGACTCCTACAATGAGCAGTTCTTC. Translation: CASSFSPADSYNEQFF.

This clonotype was detected ten times or more. The chain joins TRBV2 to TRBJ2-1; D not resolved. This CDR3 contains 12 residues. Germline V CDR1 and CDR2: SNHLY, FYNNEI. V was clipped by 6 bases and J by 6 bases, with 9 bases between them. CDR3 nucleotides: TGTGCCAGCAGCATCATCTTCAATGAGCAGTTCTTC. Encoded protein: CASSIIFNEQFF.